The rows below give T cell receptor beta chains drawn from one sample of a study of cytomegalovirus exposure and HLA in healthy donors. Sequenced by immunoSEQ multiplex PCR; TCRdb stores in-frame clones only, minus some. The sample records 60,000 to 70,000 clones, more than 65% being singletons. The specimen sequenced was PBMCs. The origin of the receptors is a woman in her twenties or thirties in good health and CMV-seronegative. Each CDR3 is given with its conserved first and last residue. D genes are given only for firm matches. Some rows have no size entry. The others give once, few or many, or a class for an expanded clone.

TRBJ1-5 . TRBV5-8 . TGTGCCAGCAGCCCCGGACACGCCAATCAGCCCCAGCATTTT CASSPGHANQPQHF
TRBJ1-1 . TRBV10-3 TRBD1 TGTGCCATCAACCAATTCCCGGGACAGGAGAACACTGAAGCTTTCTTT CAINQFPGQENTEAFF
TRBJ2-3 once TRBV7-3 TRBD1 TGTGCCAGCAGCTCATCATCGGCCCAGGGGGCAGATACGCAGTATTTT CASSSSSAQGADTQYF
TRBJ2-6 . TRBV30 TRBD1 TGTGCCTGGAGTGAGGGGGCCGGGGCCAACGTCCTGACTTTC CAWSEGAGANVLTF
TRBJ2-7 . TRBV4-3 TRBD1 TGCGCCAGCAGCGAGACAGGGGGCGGGTACGAGCAGTACTTC CASSETGGGYEQYF
TRBJ1-1 . TRBV7-9 . TGTGCCAGCAGCGAATGGGCGGGGACTGAAGCTTTCTTT CASSEWAGTEAFF
TRBJ1-1 once TRBV10-1 . TGCGCCAGCAGTGAGTCGGAGAGGGTGTCTGAAGCTTTCTTT CASSESERVSEAFF
TRBJ2-3 . TRBV6-5 . TGTGCCAGCAGCCGAGGAAGCGTTAGCACAGATACGCAGTATTTT CASSRGSVSTDTQYF
TRBJ2-7 . TRBV30 TRBD2 TGTGCCTGGGGGGACCCCACGGCTAGCGGGGGGAGGGAGCAGTACTTC CAWGDPTASGGREQYF
TRBJ2-2 . TRBV11-3 . TGTGCCAGCAGCTTATTACAGGGGAACACCGGGGAGCTGTTTTTT CASSLLQGNTGELFF
TRBJ1-2 . TRBV29-1 TRBD1 TGCAGCGTTGAAGACTACAGGGGCGGAGAAAGAGGCTACACCTTC CSVEDYRGGERGYTF
TRBJ1-4 . TRBV19 . TGTGCCAGTAGTGGGGGCCTACGAGGAACTAATGAAAAACTGTTTTTT CASSGGLRGTNEKLFF
TRBJ1-1 . TRBV7-2 TRBD1 TGTGCCAGCAGCTTTAGGGGGCCGAACACTGAAGCTTTCTTT CASSFRGPNTEAFF
TRBJ2-1 . TRBV29-1 TRBD2 TGCAGCGTTGAGGGACTAGCGGGAAATGAGCAGTTCTTC CSVEGLAGNEQFF
TRBJ2-7 . TRBV9 TRBD1 TGTGCCAGCAGCTACGGGACAGGGCCTTACGAGCAGTACTTC CASSYGTGPYEQYF
TRBJ2-7 . TRBV5-4 . TGTGCCAGCAGCTTGGTGGGGGCCTCCTACGAGCAGTACTTC CASSLVGASYEQYF